A single sample gave rise to the 25 T cell receptor beta chains below, sequenced in a study of cytomegalovirus exposure and HLA in healthy donors. The protocol was immunoSEQ multiplex PCR, while the TCRdb copy is restricted to in-frame clones and leaves out a portion. The sample holds more than 45,000 clones, about 94% seen once. The sample taken for sequencing was PBMCs. These TCRs come from a man younger than 35 in good health and CMV-seronegative.

The gene calls are TRBV7-9 and TRBJ2-3, with D possibly matching TRBD1 (6 bases). V shed 1 base and J shed 2 bases, with 13 bases lying between them. Germline V CDR1 and CDR2: SEHNR, FQNEAQ (reference sequence). The CDR3 spans 16 residues. The DNA for the CDR3 is TGTGCCAGCAGCTTAGGGAGTAACAGGGACACAGATACGCAGTATTTT. Protein sequence: CASSLGSNRDTDTQYF.

The V and J genes are TRBV5-6 and TRBJ2-1, with TRBD2 identical over 9 bases. The CDR3 loop spans 15 amino acids. The V and J ends lost 0 bases and 7 bases, in that order; junction bases with no gene match: 5. The V gene's germline CDR1 is SGHDT and CDR2 YYEEEE. CDR3 nucleotide sequence: TGTGCCAGCAGCTTGGCGCTAGCGGGAAGAAATGAGCAGTTCTTC. Translating gives CASSLALAGRNEQFF.

The CDR3 loop reads CASNPPQGYEQYF. The CDR3 DNA is TGTGCCAGCAATCCGCCCCAGGGATACGAGCAGTACTTC. The rearrangement uses TRBV6-6 and TRBJ2-7; TRBD1 is a possible D gene (5 bases). The CDR3 consists of 13 residues. Trimming left V 7 bases short and J 4 bases short, with 14 bases between. CDR1 and CDR2 from the germline V gene are MNHNY and SVGAGI (reference sequence).

The gene calls are TRBV6-5 and TRBJ2-7; D is possibly TRBD1 (8 bases). This CDR3 is built from 14 residues. Germline V lookup: CDR1 MNHEY, CDR2 SVGAGI. Trimming took off 6 bases at V and 7 bases at J, with 19 bases between the two ends. The DNA for the CDR3 is TGTGCCAGCAGCCAACAGGGGGGGCTAGGGGAGCAGTACTTC. It is translated as CASSQQGGLGEQYF.

The chain is built from TRBV5-5 and TRBJ2-7; D is unclear. This CDR3 spans 14 amino acids. Germline assignment: CDR1 SGHKS and CDR2 YYEKEE (reference sequence). Deletions cut 2 bases from V and 4 bases from J, with 13 bases between. CDR3 in amino acids: CASSFLVPSYEQYF. CDR3 nucleotide sequence: TGTGCCAGCAGCTTCTTGGTGCCGAGTTACGAGCAGTACTTC. The variable domain in full, completed from reference TRBV5-5 and TRBJ2-7, reads DAGVTQSPTHLIKTRGQQVTLRCSPISGHKSVSWYQQVLGQGPQFIFQYYEKEERGRGNFPDRFSARQFPNYSSELNVNALLLGDSALYLCASSFLVPSYEQYFGPGTRLTVT.

V is TRBV5-1 and J is TRBJ1-1; D is perhaps TRBD1 (6 bases). Germline V gene lookup returns CDR1 SGHRS and CDR2 YFSETQ. The CDR3 sequence is 15 residues long. Trimming removed 0 bases from V and 3 bases from J, with 12 bases in between. CDR3 DNA sequence: TGCGCCAGCAGCTTGGGAGGGGGTGGGGACACTGAAGCTTTCTTT. Its translation: CASSLGGGGDTEAFF.

V usage is TRBV5-1 and J usage is TRBJ1-4; D is undetermined. CDR3 size: 15 residues. Germline CDR1 is SGHRS and CDR2 is YFSETQ. V was cut by 4 bases and J by 0 bases, with 10 bases left in between. The CDR3 DNA is TGCGCCAGCAGCCTTGGTCGAGCAACTAATGAAAAACTGTTTTTT. This translates into CASSLGRATNEKLFF.

The V and J genes are TRBV7-9 and TRBJ1-5, with D unresolved. CDR1 is SEHNR, CDR2 FQNEAQ, per germline (reference sequence). Trimming left V 4 bases short and J 0 bases short, with 10 bases between. CDR3 size: 15 residues. The CDR3 DNA follows: TGTGCCAGCAGCTCGGGCGGGATTAGCAATCAGCCCCAGCATTTT. This encodes CASSSGGISNQPQHF.

V usage is TRBV9 and J usage is TRBJ2-1; D not resolved. Trimming stripped 0 bases from V and 0 bases from J, with 7 bases between. CDR3 length equals 15 residues. Per the germline V gene, CDR1 is SGDLS and CDR2 is YYNGEE. Written as DNA, the CDR3 is TGTGCCAGCAGCGTAGGTCACAGCTCCTACAATGAGCAGTTCTTC. It encodes CASSVGHSSYNEQFF.

Only one count was recorded for this clone. The chain couples TRBV11-3 to TRBJ2-3; 14 bases match TRBD2. The CDR3 totals 16 residues. V dropped 6 bases and J dropped 4; count of bases not matched to a gene: 6. Germline CDR1 SGHNT, CDR2 YENEEA. The CDR3 region is CASRNRLAGGPDTQYF. As DNA, the CDR3 is TGTGCCAGCAGAAATCGACTAGCGGGAGGGCCAGATACGCAGTATTTT.

The chain links TRBV9 to TRBJ1-3, with a tentative D call TRBD1 (6 bases). The V gene's germline CDR1 is SGDLS and CDR2 YYNGEE. V was cut by 0 bases and J by 2 bases, with 9 bases left in between. This CDR3 has 15 residues. The CDR3 bases are TGTGCCAGCAGCGTAGGTACAGGGCCTGGAAACACCATATATTTT. This codes for CASSVGTGPGNTIYF. Using reference TRBV9 and TRBJ1-3 for the parts outside the CDR3, the full variable domain is DSGVTQTPKHLITATGQRVTLRCSPRSGDLSVYWYQQSLDQGLQFLIQYYNGEERAKGNILERFSAQQFPDLHSELNLSSLELGDSALYFCASSVGTGPGNTIYFGEGSWLTVV.

The chain uses TRBV7-2 and TRBJ1-3, with TRBD1 identical over 8 bases. The trim removed 1 base at V and 7 bases at J, leaving 6 bases unmatched. Germline V gene sequence: CDR1 SGHTA, CDR2 FQGNSA. The CDR3 spans 15 residues. DNA of the CDR3: TGTGCCAGCAGCTTAGAGTCAGGGGGCCGGAACACCATATATTTT. This sequence encodes CASSLESGGRNTIYF.

The rearrangement joins TRBV9 to TRBJ2-3; 7 nucleotides line up with TRBD2. CDR1 SGDLS and CDR2 YYNGEE come from the germline V gene. The CDR3 is made up of 15 amino acids. V was clipped by 0 bases and J by 3 bases; unmatched bases: 4. In DNA form, the CDR3 reads TGTGCCAGCAGCGTAGAGGGCGGGAGAACAGATACGCAGTATTTT. Translation: CASSVEGGRTDTQYF.

J is TRBJ2-1 and V is TRBV7-2; 9 bases are a match to TRBD2. Germline-derived CDR1 and CDR2 are SGHTA and FQGNSA. The CDR3 sequence is 16 residues long. The V gene end was trimmed by 5 bases and the J gene end by 7 bases; junction bases not matched to a gene: 12. The CDR3 spells CASSPLGREGWNEQFF. The CDR3, as DNA: TGTGCCAGCAGCCCCCTTGGGCGGGAGGGTTGGAATGAGCAGTTCTTC.

The genes are TRBV30 and TRBJ2-1, with D tentatively TRBD1 (6 bases). The CDR3 runs to 15 residues. Per the germline V gene, CDR1 is GTSNPN and CDR2 is SVGIG (reference sequence). The germline V and J ends were trimmed by 2 bases and 7 bases, with 18 bases remaining between them. Here the CDR3 reads CAWSLLPQGTNEQFF. In DNA form, the CDR3 reads TGTGCCTGGAGTTTACTCCCCCAGGGGACGAATGAGCAGTTCTTC.

This chain joins TRBV6-6 and TRBJ1-2, with 9 bases that match TRBD1. J lost 4 bases, V lost 5 bases, and 11 bases had no gene match. Germline values: CDR1 MNHNY, CDR2 SVGAGI (reference sequence). The CDR3 sequence is 16 residues long. The CDR3 DNA sequence: TGTGCCAGCAGTAGAGACCCGGGACAGGGAGGCTATGGCTACACCTTC. Translating it yields CASSRDPGQGGYGYTF.

The chain combines TRBV7-2 with TRBJ1-2, with 8 bases fitting TRBD1. From germline, CDR1 is SGHTA and CDR2 FQGNSA. This CDR3 has 15 residues. With 0 bases clipped from V and 0 bases from J, the junction kept 0 bases outside the gene matches. CDR3 bases: TGTGCCAGCAGCTTAGCGACAGGGGCTAACTATGGCTACACCTTC. Amino acid sequence: CASSLATGANYGYTF.

J is TRBJ1-2 and V is TRBV15; 7 positions agree with TRBD1. J was trimmed by 4 bases and V by 3 bases; bases with no gene match: 5. The CDR3 totals 14 residues. The germline V gene has CDR1 LNHNV and CDR2 YYDKDF (reference sequence). CDR3 bases: TGTGCCACCAGCAGTGACAGGGTTGGCTATGGCTACACCTTC. Protein: CATSSDRVGYGYTF.

The gene calls are TRBV5-1 and TRBJ2-5; 9 bases align to TRBD2. The CDR3 sequence is 16 residues long. Germline CDR1 reads SGHRS; CDR2 reads YFSETQ. V lost 0 bases and J lost 5; bases outside the gene matches: 8. DNA for the CDR3: TGCGCCAGCAGCTTGGCCGTGCCTAGCGGGAAGGAGACCCAGTACTTC. It translates to CASSLAVPSGKETQYF.

V gene TRBV5-6 combines with J gene TRBJ1-5; 8 bases are shared with TRBD1. CDR1 and CDR2 (germline): SGHDT, YYEEEE. With 4 bases clipped from V and 7 bases from J, the junction kept 10 bases outside the gene matches. The CDR3 has 15 amino acids. DNA for the CDR3: TGTGCCAGCAGCATCGGGACAGGCATTGGCCAGCCCCAGCATTTT. It translates to CASSIGTGIGQPQHF.

This rearrangement joins TRBV5-1 to TRBJ1-2; 9 bases are a match to TRBD1. Germline values: CDR1 SGHRS, CDR2 YFSETQ. The CDR3 length is 14 residues. The ends lost 2 bases at V and 5 bases at J; junction bases unmatched: 4. This CDR3 reads CASSLDGTGYGYTF. In DNA, the CDR3 is TGCGCCAGCAGCTTAGACGGGACAGGGTATGGCTACACCTTC.

The chain has TRBV29-1 and TRBJ2-7; D is perhaps TRBD1 (6 bases). The CDR3 has 13 residues. Germline V gene lookup returns CDR1 SQVTM and CDR2 ANQGSEA. V was pared by 0 bases and J by 4 bases, with 10 bases between. In DNA form, the CDR3 reads TGCAGCGTTGAAGAACAGGGATTTTACGAGCAGTACTTC. Its translation: CSVEEQGFYEQYF.

CDR3 protein: CASSLGTGYEKLFF. The CDR3 DNA is TGTGCCAGCAGCTTAGGGACAGGGTACGAAAAACTGTTTTTT. This chain joins TRBV7-9 and TRBJ1-4; 8 nucleotides align to TRBD1. This CDR3 has 14 amino acids. In germline, CDR1 is SEHNR, CDR2 FQNEAQ (reference sequence). V lost 1 base, J lost 8 bases, and 3 bases stayed unmatched. Together with reference TRBV7-9 and TRBJ1-4, the CDR3 gives the full variable domain: DTGVSQNPRHKITKRGQNVTFRCDPISEHNRLYWYRQTLGQGPEFLTYFQNEAQLEKSRLLSDRFSAERPKGSFSTLEIQRTEQGDSAMYLCASSLGTGYEKLFFGSGTQLSVL.

The chain combines TRBV5-6 with TRBJ2-5; D might be TRBD1 (5 bases). This CDR3 contains 15 residues. Germline CDR1 is SGHDT and CDR2 is YYEEEE. V dropped 1 base and J dropped 5 bases, with 15 bases sitting between them. The DNA for the CDR3 is TGTGCCAGCAGCTTGAATCCAGGGCCTGGGGAGACCCAGTACTTC. It yields the protein CASSLNPGPGETQYF.

The chain employs TRBV7-9 and TRBJ2-7, with a tentative D call TRBD2 (6 bases). This CDR3 contains 15 residues. Trimming pared 0 bases from V and 3 bases from J, leaving 12 bases between. Per germline, CDR1 SEHNR and CDR2 FQNEAQ (reference sequence). CDR3 sequence reads: CASSLAQRLVYEQYF. The DNA for the CDR3 is TGTGCCAGCAGCTTAGCCCAGAGACTAGTCTACGAGCAGTACTTC.